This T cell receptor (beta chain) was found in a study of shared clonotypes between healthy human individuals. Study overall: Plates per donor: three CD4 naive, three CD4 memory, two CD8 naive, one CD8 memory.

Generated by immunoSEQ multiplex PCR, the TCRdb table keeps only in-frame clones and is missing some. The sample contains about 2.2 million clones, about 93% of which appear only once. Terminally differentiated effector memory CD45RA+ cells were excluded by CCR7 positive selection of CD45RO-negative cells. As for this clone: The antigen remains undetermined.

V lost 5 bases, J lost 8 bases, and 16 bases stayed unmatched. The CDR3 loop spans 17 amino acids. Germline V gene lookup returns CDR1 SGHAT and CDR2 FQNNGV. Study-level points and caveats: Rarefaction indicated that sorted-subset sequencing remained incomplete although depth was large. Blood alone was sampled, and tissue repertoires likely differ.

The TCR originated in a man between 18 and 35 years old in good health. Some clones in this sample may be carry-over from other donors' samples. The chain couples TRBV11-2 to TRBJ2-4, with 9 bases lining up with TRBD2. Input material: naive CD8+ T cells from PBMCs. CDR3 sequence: CASSPPRLAEPGDIQYF. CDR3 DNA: TGTGCCAGCAGCCCCCCCCGACTAGCGGAACCAGGGGACATTCAGTACTTC.